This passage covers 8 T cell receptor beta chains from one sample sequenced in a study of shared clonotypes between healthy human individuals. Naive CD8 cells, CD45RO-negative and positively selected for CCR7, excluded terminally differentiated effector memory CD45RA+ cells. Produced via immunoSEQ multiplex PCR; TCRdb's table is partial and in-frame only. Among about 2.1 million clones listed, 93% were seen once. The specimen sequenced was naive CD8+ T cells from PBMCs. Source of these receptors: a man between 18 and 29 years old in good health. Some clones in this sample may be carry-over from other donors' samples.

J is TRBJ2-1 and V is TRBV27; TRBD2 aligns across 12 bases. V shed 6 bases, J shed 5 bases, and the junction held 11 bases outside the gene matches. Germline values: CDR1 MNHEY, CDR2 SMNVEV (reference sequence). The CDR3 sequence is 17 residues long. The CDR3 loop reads CASSKLGLAGFDNEQFF. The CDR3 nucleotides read TGTGCCAGCAGCAAACTTGGACTAGCGGGGTTTGACAATGAGCAGTTCTTC.

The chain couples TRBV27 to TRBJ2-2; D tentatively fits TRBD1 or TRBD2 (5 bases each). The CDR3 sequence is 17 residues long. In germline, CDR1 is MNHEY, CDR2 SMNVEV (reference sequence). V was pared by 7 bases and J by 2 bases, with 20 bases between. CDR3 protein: CASNPTGAHPNTGELFF. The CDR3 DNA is TGTGCCAGCAACCCAACCGGGGCCCACCCAAACACCGGGGAGCTGTTTTTT.

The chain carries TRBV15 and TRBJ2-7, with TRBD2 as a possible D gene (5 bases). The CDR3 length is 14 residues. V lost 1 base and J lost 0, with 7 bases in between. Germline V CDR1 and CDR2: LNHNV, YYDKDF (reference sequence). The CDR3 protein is CATSRVGSSYEQYF. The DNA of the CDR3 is TGTGCCACCAGCAGAGTTGGGAGCTCCTACGAGCAGTACTTC.

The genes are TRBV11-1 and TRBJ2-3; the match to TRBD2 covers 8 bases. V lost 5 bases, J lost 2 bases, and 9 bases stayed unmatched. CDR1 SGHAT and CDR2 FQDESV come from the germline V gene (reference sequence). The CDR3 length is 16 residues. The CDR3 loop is CASSPRNSGNTDTQYF. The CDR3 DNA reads TGTGCCAGCAGCCCCCGCAATAGCGGGAACACAGATACGCAGTATTTT. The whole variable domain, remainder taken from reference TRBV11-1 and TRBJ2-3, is EAEVAQSPRYKITEKSQAVAFWCDPISGHATLYWYRQILGQGPELLVQFQDESVVDDSQLPKDRFSAERLKGVDSTLKIQPAELGDSAMYLCASSPRNSGNTDTQYFGPGTRLTVL.

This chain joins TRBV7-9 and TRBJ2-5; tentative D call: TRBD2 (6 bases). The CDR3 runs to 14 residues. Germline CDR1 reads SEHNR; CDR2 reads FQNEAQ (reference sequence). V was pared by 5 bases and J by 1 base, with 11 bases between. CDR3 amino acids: CASSQRRGQETQYF. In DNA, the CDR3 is TGTGCCAGCAGCCAGAGGAGGGGCCAAGAGACCCAGTACTTC.

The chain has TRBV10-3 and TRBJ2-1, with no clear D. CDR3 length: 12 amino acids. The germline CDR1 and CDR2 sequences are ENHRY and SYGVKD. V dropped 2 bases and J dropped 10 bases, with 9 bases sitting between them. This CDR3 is CAISEDRREQFF. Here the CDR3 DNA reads TGTGCCATCAGTGAGGACCGTCGGGAGCAGTTCTTC.

The CDR3 is CASSEWTQETQYF. CDR3 sequence (DNA): TGTGCCAGCAGTGAATGGACCCAAGAGACCCAGTACTTC. The chain joins TRBV25-1 to TRBJ2-5, with no clear D. V was clipped by 1 base and J by 1 base, with 4 bases between them. This CDR3 spans 13 amino acids. Germline values: CDR1 MGHDK, CDR2 SYGVNS.

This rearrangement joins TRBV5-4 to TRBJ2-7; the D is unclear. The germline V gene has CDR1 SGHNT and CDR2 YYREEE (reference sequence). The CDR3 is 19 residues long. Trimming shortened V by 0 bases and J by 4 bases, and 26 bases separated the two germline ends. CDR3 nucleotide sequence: TGTGCCAGCAGCTTGGGGCAGCCACTGCGGTTGGGTAGTAAATACGAGCAGTACTTC. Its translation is CASSLGQPLRLGSKYEQYF. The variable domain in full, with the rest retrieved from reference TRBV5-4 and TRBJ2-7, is ETGVTQSPTHLIKTRGQQVTLRCSSQSGHNTVSWYQQALGQGPQFIFQYYREEENGRGNFPPRFSGLQFPNYSSELNVNALELDDSALYLCASSLGQPLRLGSKYEQYFGPGTRLTVT.